The entry that follows covers one TCR beta chain sequence. The target antigen is unknown. This record belongs to a study of T-cell memory formation after mild COVID-19. For the study at large: Largely donor-specific sequence clusters came from a couple of donors. The study's findings and limits: Clones that contracted from day 15 to 85 had balanced CD4/CD8; later expanders were CD4+ biased. Memory sampled before infection contained some responding clones, suggesting cross-reactive memory joined.

The CDR3 spans 17 residues. Trimming cost V 0 bases and J 0 bases, with 15 bases left between them. Germline CDR1 is SGHRS and CDR2 is YFSETQ. Barcoded TCR alpha and TCR beta cDNA libraries with UMIs came from 5'RACE using constant-segment primers. TCRdb independently ran MiXCR on the 5' RACE reads; one entry per CDR3 protein. The sample includes roughly 580,000 distinct CDR3 sequences, more than 15% of them seen just once. Sequencing was done on a sample of PBMCs or a T cell subset sorted from them (not recorded which). This receptor was taken from an adult woman who had mild COVID-19 (a few samples of this study predate the infection). Cell type and time point are not known. V is TRBV5-1 and J is TRBJ1-1; tentative D call: TRBD1 (6 bases). This CDR3 is CASSLGRGRDLNTEAFF. The CDR3 DNA sequence: TGCGCCAGCAGCTTGGGGAGGGGGAGAGACCTGAACACTGAAGCTTTCTTT.